This record concerns one T cell receptor beta chain sequence. Its antigen remains unidentified. Here immunoSEQ multiplex PCR was the method, and the copy in TCRdb shows in-frame clones only, minus some. The profile shows about 70,000 clones, about nine tenths of them singletons. These data originate in a study of OX40 agonist ivuxolimab in advanced cancers. At the level of the study: Each patient was given ivuxolimab into a vein every 2 weeks, at 0.01 to 10 mg/kg. The mean age was roughly 60 years, ranging from about 23 to 79, with about four fifths of participants male. Findings and limits, study-wide: In the 0.1 to 3.0 mg/kg range, CD4+ and CD8+ blood T cells had expanded clonally by week 6. On average, a greater number of expanded clones characterised CD8+ T cells relative to CD4+.

CDR1 KGHSH and CDR2 LQKENI come from the germline V gene. Trimming cost V 1 base and J 2 bases, with 11 bases left between them. The length of the CDR3 is 16 residues. The sequence was obtained from an adult with an advanced solid tumor such as melanoma, head and neck, liver or kidney cancer. Sequenced material: CD4+ or CD8+ T cells sorted from blood, taken in a trial of the OX40 agonist ivuxolimab. The V and J genes are TRBV18 and TRBJ2-2; tentatively, D is TRBD1 (6 bases). This CDR3 reads CASSPRGQINTGELFF. The CDR3 coding sequence is TGTGCCAGCTCACCACGTGGACAGATAAACACCGGGGAGCTGTTTTTT.